The clone carrying this T cell receptor (beta chain) has a single count. Its antigen remains unknown. Germline V lookup: CDR1 MRHNA, CDR2 SNTAGT. This CDR3 is built from 17 residues. The V segment lost 0 bases and the J segment 5 bases; nucleotides outside the gene matches: 9. This record comes from a study of blood T cells in healthy people across ages. Study observations and caveats: The recorded TCR beta diversity per million T cells decreased in a roughly linear manner with age.

The second PCR ran about 6 to 11 cycles with a sample-barcoded 5' primer and J-beta primers. TCRdb processed the 5' RACE reads anew with MiXCR; each CDR3 protein has one entry. The data contain over 1,300,000 distinct CDR3 sequences, approximately 59% of them seen just once; the ten biggest clones take up roughly 7%. The rearrangement joins TRBV6-4 to TRBJ1-5, with TRBD1 identical over 8 bases. Sequencing was performed on blood. The clonotype originates from a man younger than 35 in good health. The CDR3, as DNA: TGTGCCAGCAGTGACTCGCTCAGGGGGCTGCCTCATCAGCCCCAGCATTTT. This gives the protein CASSDSLRGLPHQPQHF.